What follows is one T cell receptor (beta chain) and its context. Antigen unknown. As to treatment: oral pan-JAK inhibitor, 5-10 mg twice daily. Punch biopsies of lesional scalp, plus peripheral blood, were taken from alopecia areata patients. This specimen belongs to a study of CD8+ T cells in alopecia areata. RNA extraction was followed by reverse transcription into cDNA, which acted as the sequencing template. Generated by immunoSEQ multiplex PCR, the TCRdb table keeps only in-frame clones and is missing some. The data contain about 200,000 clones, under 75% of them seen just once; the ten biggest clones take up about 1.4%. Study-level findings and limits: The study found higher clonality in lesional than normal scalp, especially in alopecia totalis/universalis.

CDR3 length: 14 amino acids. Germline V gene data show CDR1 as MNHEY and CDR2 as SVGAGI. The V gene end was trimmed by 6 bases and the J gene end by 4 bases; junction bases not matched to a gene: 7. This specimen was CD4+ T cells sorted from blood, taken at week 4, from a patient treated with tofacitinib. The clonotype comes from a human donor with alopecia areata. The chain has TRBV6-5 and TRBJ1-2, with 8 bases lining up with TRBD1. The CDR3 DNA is TGTGCCAGCAGCCAAGGGACAGGCGGCTATGGCTACACCTTC. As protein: CASSQGTGGYGYTF.